The 8 T cell receptor beta chains presented below share a single source sample, sequenced in a study of radiotherapy plus CTLA-4 blockade in lung cancer (dated by TCRdb to 2017 to 2018). The library was generated by the immunoSEQ multiplex PCR assay. TCRdb's version of the immuneACCESS table is confined to in-frame rearrangements and falls short of the full clone set. An unresolved V gene accounts for under half of the shortfall where checked; the remainder is of unknown origin. The sample records 70,000 to 90,000 clones, approximately 80% of which are singletons. The top ten hold approximately 0.8% of the sample. The sample in question was peripheral blood, obtained from a patient treated with radiotherapy plus ipilimumab. These TCRs come from a human donor with non-small cell lung cancer who had stable disease on radiotherapy plus ipilimumab.

The chain couples TRBV2 to TRBJ1-6; D remains ambiguous. Germline V CDR1 and CDR2: SNHLY, FYNNEI. CDR3 length: 14 residues. Trimming left V 7 bases short and J 0 bases short, with 7 bases between. This CDR3 is CASKASSYNSPLHF. The CDR3, as DNA: TGTGCCAGCAAGGCGAGCTCCTATAATTCACCCCTCCACTTT.

This rearrangement joins TRBV5-6 to TRBJ2-5, with TRBD1 matching over 7 bases. The germline CDR1 and CDR2 sequences are SGHDT and YYEEEE. The J segment lost 2 bases and the V segment lost 4 bases, leaving 5 bases of the junction unmatched. The CDR3 runs to 14 residues. The CDR3 bases are TGTGCCAGCAGCCGGGACAGATCTCAAGAGACCCAGTACTTC. It specifies CASSRDRSQETQYF.

The chain couples TRBV11-3 to TRBJ2-7; either TRBD1 or TRBD2 may fit D (8 bases each). The CDR3 spans 15 residues. Germline CDR1 is SGHNT and CDR2 is YENEEA. The V gene lost 5 bases and the J gene lost 0 bases, with 14 bases spanning the gap. The CDR3 protein is CASSRGGQDSYEQYF. The CDR3 DNA follows: TGTGCCAGCAGCCGGGGGGGACAGGACTCCTACGAGCAGTACTTC.

The rearrangement links TRBV2 to TRBJ2-1; D perhaps matches TRBD1 (6 bases). Trimming cost V 8 bases and J 6 bases, with 20 bases left between them. In germline, CDR1 is SNHLY, CDR2 FYNNEI. The CDR3 covers 15 residues. CDR3 loop: CASSDEGVYGNEQFF. The DNA for the CDR3 is TGTGCCAGCTCGGATGAGGGGGTCTATGGCAATGAGCAGTTCTTC. The full variable domain, in which reference TRBV2 and TRBJ2-1 provide the parts outside the CDR3, is EPEVTQTPSHQVTQMGQEVILRCVPISNHLYFYWYRQILGQKVEFLVSFYNNEISEKSEIFDDQFSVERPDGSNFTLKIRSTKLEDSAMYFCASSDEGVYGNEQFFGPGTRLTVL.

J is TRBJ1-6 and V is TRBV14, with 7 bases aligning to TRBD1. The CDR3 loop spans 16 amino acids. Losses at the gene ends were 4 bases for V and 6 bases for J; bases not matched to a gene: 9. CDR1 and CDR2 from the germline V gene are SGHDN and FVKESK. The CDR3 nucleotides are TGTGCCAGCAGCCGAAGGCAGGGGGTGCGTAATTCACCCCTCCACTTT. As protein: CASSRRQGVRNSPLHF.

The V call is TRBV29-1, the J call TRBJ1-1; the D gene is possibly TRBD1 (5 bases). The germline gives CDR1 SQVTM, CDR2 ANQGSEA. V gave up 3 bases and J gave up 0 bases, with 8 bases separating them. The CDR3 loop spans 13 amino acids. The CDR3 spells CSVEQGVNTEAFF. For the CDR3, the DNA is TGCAGCGTTGAGCAGGGAGTGAACACTGAAGCTTTCTTT.

CDR3 bases: TGTGCCAGCAGCTTAGGACTAGCGGCCGGGGAGCTGTTTTTT. Amino acid sequence: CASSLGLAAGELFF. The rearrangement uses TRBV5-4 and TRBJ2-2; TRBD2 aligns across 10 bases. The germline V gene encodes CDR1 SGHNT and CDR2 YYREEE (reference sequence). The CDR3 is 14 residues long. J gave up 6 bases and V 2 bases, and 1 base lay outside the gene matches.

This chain uses TRBV5-1 with TRBJ2-6, with D perhaps matching TRBD1 or TRBD2 (5 bases each). This CDR3 spans 17 amino acids. The V gene's germline CDR1 is SGHRS and CDR2 YFSETQ. The V end was cut by 1 base, the J end by 2 bases, with 13 bases between. The CDR3 loop is CASSLNRQGAGANVLTF. CDR3 in DNA: TGCGCCAGCAGCTTGAACCGCCAGGGAGCTGGGGCCAACGTCCTGACTTTC.